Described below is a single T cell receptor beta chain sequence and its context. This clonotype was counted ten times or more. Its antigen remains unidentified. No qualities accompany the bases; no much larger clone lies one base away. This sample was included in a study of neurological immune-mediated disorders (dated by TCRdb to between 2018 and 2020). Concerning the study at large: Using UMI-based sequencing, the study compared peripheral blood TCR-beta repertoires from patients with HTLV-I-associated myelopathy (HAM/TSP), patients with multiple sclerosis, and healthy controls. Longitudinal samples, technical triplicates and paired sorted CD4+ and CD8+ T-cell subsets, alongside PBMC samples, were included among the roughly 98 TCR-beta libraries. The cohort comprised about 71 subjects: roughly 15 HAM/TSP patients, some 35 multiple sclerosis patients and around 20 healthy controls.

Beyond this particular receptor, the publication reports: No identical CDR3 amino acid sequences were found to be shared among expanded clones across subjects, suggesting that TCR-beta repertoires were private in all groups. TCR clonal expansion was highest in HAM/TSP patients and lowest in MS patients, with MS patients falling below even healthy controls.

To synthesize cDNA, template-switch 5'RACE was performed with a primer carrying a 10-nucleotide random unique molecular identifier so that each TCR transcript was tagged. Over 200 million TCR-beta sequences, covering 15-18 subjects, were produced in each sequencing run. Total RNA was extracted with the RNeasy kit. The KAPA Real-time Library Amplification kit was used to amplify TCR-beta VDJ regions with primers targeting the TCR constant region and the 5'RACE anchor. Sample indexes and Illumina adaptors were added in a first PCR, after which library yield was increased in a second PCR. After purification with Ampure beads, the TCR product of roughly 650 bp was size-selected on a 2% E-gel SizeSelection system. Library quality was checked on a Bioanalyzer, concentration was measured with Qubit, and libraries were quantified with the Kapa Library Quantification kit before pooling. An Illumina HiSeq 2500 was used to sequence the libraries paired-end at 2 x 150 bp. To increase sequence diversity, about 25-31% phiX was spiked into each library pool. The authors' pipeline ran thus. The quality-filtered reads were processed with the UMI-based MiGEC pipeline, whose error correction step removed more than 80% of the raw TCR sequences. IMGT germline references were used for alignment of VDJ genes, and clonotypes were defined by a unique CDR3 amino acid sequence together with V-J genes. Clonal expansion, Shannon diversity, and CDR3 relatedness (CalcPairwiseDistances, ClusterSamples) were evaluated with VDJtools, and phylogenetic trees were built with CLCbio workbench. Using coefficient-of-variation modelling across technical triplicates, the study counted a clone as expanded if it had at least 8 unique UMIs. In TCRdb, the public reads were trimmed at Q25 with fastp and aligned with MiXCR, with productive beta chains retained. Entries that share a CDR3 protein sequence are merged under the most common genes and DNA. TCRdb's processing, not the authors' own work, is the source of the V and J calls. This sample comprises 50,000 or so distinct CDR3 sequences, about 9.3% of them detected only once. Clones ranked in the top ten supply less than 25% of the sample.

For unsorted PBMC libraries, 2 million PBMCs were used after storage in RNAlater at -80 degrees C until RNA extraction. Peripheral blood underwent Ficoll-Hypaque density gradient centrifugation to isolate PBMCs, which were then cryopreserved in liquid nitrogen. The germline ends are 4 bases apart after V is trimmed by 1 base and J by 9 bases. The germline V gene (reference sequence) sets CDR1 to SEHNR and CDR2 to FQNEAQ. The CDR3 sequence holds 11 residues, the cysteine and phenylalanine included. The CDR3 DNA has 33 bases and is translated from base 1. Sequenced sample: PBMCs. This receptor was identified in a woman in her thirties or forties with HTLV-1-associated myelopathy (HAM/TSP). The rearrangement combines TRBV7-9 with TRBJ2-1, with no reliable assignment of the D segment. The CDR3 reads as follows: CASSLGGEQFF. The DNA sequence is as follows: TGTGCCAGCAGCTTAGGAGGTGAGCAGTTCTTC.